This T cell receptor (beta chain) was recovered during a study of CD8+ T cells in alopecia areata. Turning to the study itself: Tofacitinib treatment spanned 6 to 18 months, with 6 months off drug afterward.

cDNA reverse transcribed from extracted RNA served as the sequencing template. Sequencing used immunoSEQ multiplex PCR; TCRdb keeps in-frame clones, though not all of them. The table lists about 210,000 clones, 50% to 60% of them singletons, with roughly 1.4% in the top ten. This clone came up once. The antigen is unknown. Study-level results: Given one nonresponder, whether baseline CD8+ expansion relates to response remains uncertain.

Specified treatment: oral pan-JAK inhibitor, 5-10 mg twice daily. Trimming removed 0 bases at V and 7 bases at J, with 15 bases between. CDR1 is GTSNPN and CDR2 is SVGIG in the germline V gene (reference sequence). The CDR3 length is 14 residues. The sequence was obtained from a human donor with alopecia areata. The chain uses TRBV30 and TRBJ1-1; D call uncertain. Material: CD4+ T cells sorted from blood, obtained at week 4, from a patient treated with tofacitinib. The DNA for the CDR3 is TGTGCCTGGAGTGTACGTTTTGAGAGGCGTGAAGCTTTCTTT. It specifies CAWSVRFERREAFF.